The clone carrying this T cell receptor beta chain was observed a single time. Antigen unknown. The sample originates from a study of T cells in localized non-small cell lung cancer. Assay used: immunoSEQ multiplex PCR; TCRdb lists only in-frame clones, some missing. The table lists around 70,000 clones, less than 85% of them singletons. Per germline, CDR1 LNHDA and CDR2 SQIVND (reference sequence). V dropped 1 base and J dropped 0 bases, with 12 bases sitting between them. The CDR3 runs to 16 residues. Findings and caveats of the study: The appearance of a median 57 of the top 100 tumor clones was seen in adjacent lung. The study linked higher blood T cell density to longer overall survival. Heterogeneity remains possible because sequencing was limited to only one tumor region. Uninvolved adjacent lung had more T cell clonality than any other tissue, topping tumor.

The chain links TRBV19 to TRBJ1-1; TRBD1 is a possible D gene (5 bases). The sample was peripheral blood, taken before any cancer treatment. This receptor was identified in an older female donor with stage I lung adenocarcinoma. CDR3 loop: CASSIGTKGMNTEAFF. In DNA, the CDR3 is TGTGCCAGTAGTATAGGGACTAAGGGGATGAACACTGAAGCTTTCTTT.